Below are 18 T cell receptor beta chains sequenced from a single sample in a study of cytotoxic CD8 clonotypes in ibrutinib-treated CLL. Generated by immunoSEQ multiplex PCR, the TCRdb table keeps only in-frame clones and is missing some. The data show about 45,000 clones, 60% to 70% seen once. The specimen comprised PBMCs, sampled after 24 months of ibrutinib treatment. These receptors were taken from a human donor with chronic lymphocytic leukemia.

This clone came up a few times. This rearrangement joins TRBV18 to TRBJ2-5; D gene ambiguous. Trimming removed 3 bases from V and 5 bases from J, with 10 bases in between. Germline CDR1 is KGHSH and CDR2 is LQKENI. The CDR3 is 13 residues long. The CDR3 loop is CASSPGLGETQYF. CDR3 sequence (DNA): TGTGCCAGCTCACCCGGGTTGGGGGAGACCCAGTACTTC.

This clone was seen a handful of times. This chain links TRBV7-9 with TRBJ1-4; D is uncertain. CDR1 and CDR2 (germline): SEHNR, FQNEAQ (reference sequence). The V end was cut by 4 bases, the J end by 0 bases, with 6 bases between. This CDR3 spans 14 amino acids. The CDR3 DNA reads TGTGCCAGCAGCTCCACAACAACTAATGAAAAACTGTTTTTT. It is translated as CASSSTTTNEKLFF.

This chain uses TRBV28 with TRBJ2-1; TRBD2 might be the D (7 bases). Germline assignment: CDR1 MDHEN and CDR2 SYDVKM. Trimming left V 8 bases short and J 0 bases short, with 17 bases between. This CDR3 has 16 amino acids. Here the CDR3 reads CASGAGRGGSYNEQFF. The CDR3 nucleotides read TGTGCCAGCGGCGCTGGGAGGGGGGGCTCCTACAATGAGCAGTTCTTC.

Written as DNA, the CDR3 is TGTGCCAGCAGCCTTGGACCTGAGGTCCCAGATACGCAGTATTTT. Protein: CASSLGPEVPDTQYF. The chain joins TRBV9 to TRBJ2-3; no definite D call. With 4 bases removed from V and 4 bases from J, the gap between germline ends came to 16 bases. The CDR3 has 15 amino acids. Germline values: CDR1 SGDLS, CDR2 YYNGEE.

The J gene is TRBJ2-1, the V gene TRBV28; D not resolved. Between the trimmed V and J ends, which lost 3 bases and 6 bases, there was a span of 9 bases. The CDR3 runs to 13 residues. Looked up from germline, CDR1 is MDHEN and CDR2 is SYDVKM. The CDR3 protein is CASSFWAGNEQFF. CDR3 DNA sequence: TGTGCCAGCAGTTTCTGGGCAGGCAATGAGCAGTTCTTC.

The J gene is TRBJ2-5, the V gene TRBV10-2, with TRBD1 as a possible D gene (6 bases). V was pared by 4 bases and J by 5 bases, with 23 bases between. The V gene's germline CDR1 is WSHSY and CDR2 SAAADI. CDR3 length equals 17 residues. The CDR3 coding sequence is TGCGCCAGCAGTGCAGGAGCCCAACAGGGTGATTTCGAGACCCAGTACTTC. As protein: CASSAGAQQGDFETQYF.

This clone has a handful of counts. This chain joins TRBV19 and TRBJ1-6, with D unresolved. Germline assignment: CDR1 LNHDA and CDR2 SQIVND (reference sequence). The CDR3 spans 12 residues. Trimming left V 3 bases short and J 9 bases short, with 6 bases between. The CDR3 nucleotides are TGTGCCAGTAGTATCTTCGGTTCACCCCTCCACTTT. Encoded protein: CASSIFGSPLHF.

V gene TRBV6-1 combines with J gene TRBJ1-5, with 9 nucleotides matching TRBD1. V lost 4 bases to trimming and J lost 2 bases; unmatched junction nucleotides: 0. CDR1 and CDR2 from the germline V gene are MNHNS and SASEGT. The CDR3 covers 14 residues. CDR3 nucleotide sequence: TGTGCCAGCAGTGGGGACAGGGGCAATCAGCCCCAGCATTTT. The encoded protein is CASSGDRGNQPQHF.

The chain couples TRBV7-3 to TRBJ2-1, with TRBD2 matching 9 bases. Germline V gives CDR1 SGHTA, CDR2 FQGTGA. The V gene end was trimmed by 5 bases and the J gene end by 9 bases; junction bases not matched to a gene: 11. The CDR3 totals 15 residues. This CDR3 reads CASSQTGTSLGEQFF. CDR3 in DNA: TGTGCCAGCAGCCAAACCGGGACTAGCCTGGGTGAGCAGTTCTTC.

The rearrangement links TRBV5-1 to TRBJ2-3; D not resolved. Trimming took off 5 bases at V and 6 bases at J, with 19 bases between the two ends. The CDR3 spans 15 residues. The V gene's germline CDR1 is SGHRS and CDR2 YFSETQ. Written as DNA, the CDR3 is TGCGCCAGCAGGTCCCACTTATCGATGGGTGATACGCAGTATTTT. Translating it yields CASRSHLSMGDTQYF.

The rearrangement links TRBV29-1 to TRBJ1-4; D gene uncertain. Trimming shortened V by 1 base and J by 8 bases, and 8 bases separated the two germline ends. The CDR3 has 12 residues. CDR1 is SQVTM and CDR2 is ANQGSEA in the germline V gene. CDR3 nucleotides: TGCAGCGTTGAAGGGGGAGGAGAAAAACTGTTTTTT. Protein product: CSVEGGGEKLFF.

The chain couples TRBV6-6 to TRBJ2-7; the D gene is possibly TRBD1 (5 bases). The CDR3 runs to 12 residues. The germline V gene encodes CDR1 MNHNY and CDR2 SVGAGI (reference sequence). Trimming took off 8 bases at V and 0 bases at J, with 8 bases between the two ends. The DNA of the CDR3 is TGTGCCAGCGCGACAGCCTCCTACGAGCAGTACTTC. This translates into CASATASYEQYF.

The chain employs TRBV19 and TRBJ2-7; D is unresolved. Germline V lookup: CDR1 LNHDA, CDR2 SQIVND (reference sequence). Trimming took off 5 bases at V and 4 bases at J, with 15 bases between the two ends. There are 14 residues in the CDR3. CDR3 nucleotides: TGTGCCAGTAGTGGCCGCTCAACAATTTACGAGCAGTACTTC. This sequence encodes CASSGRSTIYEQYF. The full variable domain, with the rest looked up from reference TRBV19 and TRBJ2-7, is DGGITQSPKYLFRKEGQNVTLSCEQNLNHDAMYWYRQDPGQGLRLIYYSQIVNDFQKGDIAEGYSVSREKKESFPLTVTSAQKNPTAFYLCASSGRSTIYEQYFGPGTRLTVT.

This clone was recorded at least ten times. The chain has TRBV6-1 and TRBJ1-4, with D unclear. CDR3 length: 15 amino acids. Trimming removed 2 bases from V and 7 bases from J, with 14 bases in between. Germline values: CDR1 MNHNS, CDR2 SASEGT. The CDR3 region is CASSENPHTVEKLFF. Here the CDR3 DNA reads TGTGCCAGCAGTGAAAACCCCCACACAGTTGAAAAACTGTTTTTT.

The chain couples TRBV19 to TRBJ1-5; 7 bases line up with TRBD1. The J segment lost 7 bases and the V segment lost 7 bases, leaving 13 bases of the junction unmatched. This CDR3 is built from 15 residues. Germline V lookup: CDR1 LNHDA, CDR2 SQIVND (reference sequence). The DNA for the CDR3 is TGTGCCAGTAAGAGTACGACAGGGCGAGGACAGCCCCAGCATTTT. Its protein product is CASKSTTGRGQPQHF.

This clone came up a few times. The chain is built from TRBV7-9 and TRBJ1-2; D is perhaps TRBD1 (6 bases). The CDR3 extends over 14 amino acids. The V end was cut by 5 bases, the J end by 4 bases, with 14 bases between. CDR1 and CDR2 from the germline V gene are SEHNR and FQNEAQ (reference sequence). CDR3 bases: TGTGCCAGCAGCCCTAACGAAGGGGGCTATGGCTACACCTTC. It yields the protein CASSPNEGGYGYTF.

The sample holds one count of this clone. The CDR3 DNA is TGTGCCAGCAGCTTTTGGCGGGAGCCGACCTACGAGCAGTACTTC. Its protein is CASSFWREPTYEQYF. The J gene is TRBJ2-7, the V gene TRBV5-4, with TRBD2 matching over 7 bases. The CDR3 is 15 residues long. Germline CDR1 SGHNT, CDR2 YYREEE (reference sequence). V lost 2 bases, J lost 2 bases, and 7 bases stayed unmatched.

CDR3 region: CASSPGREKLFF. CDR3 in DNA: TGTGCCAGCAGCCCCGGACGGGAAAAACTGTTTTTT. The chain employs TRBV14 and TRBJ1-4; D uncertain. This CDR3 region has 12 residues. Trimming took off 4 bases at V and 8 bases at J, with 8 bases between the two ends. Looked up from germline, CDR1 is SGHDN and CDR2 is FVKESK.